This TCR beta chain was observed in a study of blood T cell repertoires in COVID-19. Trimming pared 1 base from V and 7 bases from J, leaving 10 bases between. Germline assignment: CDR1 SGHDT and CDR2 YYEEEE. This CDR3 is 13 amino acids long. Study members were between roughly 18 and 100 years old and lived in roughly 24 US regions. The table came from immunoSEQ multiplex PCR; TCRdb's copy has only in-frame clones and leaves some out. This table has around 230,000 clones, approximately 89% appearing once. The sequence derives from a woman aged 30 to 39 with acute COVID-19. V is TRBV5-6 and J is TRBJ2-3, with D uncertain. Sequencing was carried out using PBMCs or T cells enriched from blood (not recorded which). CDR3 in amino acids: CASSLFSPHTQYF. The CDR3 DNA sequence: TGTGCCAGCAGCTTGTTTTCTCCCCATACGCAGTATTTT.